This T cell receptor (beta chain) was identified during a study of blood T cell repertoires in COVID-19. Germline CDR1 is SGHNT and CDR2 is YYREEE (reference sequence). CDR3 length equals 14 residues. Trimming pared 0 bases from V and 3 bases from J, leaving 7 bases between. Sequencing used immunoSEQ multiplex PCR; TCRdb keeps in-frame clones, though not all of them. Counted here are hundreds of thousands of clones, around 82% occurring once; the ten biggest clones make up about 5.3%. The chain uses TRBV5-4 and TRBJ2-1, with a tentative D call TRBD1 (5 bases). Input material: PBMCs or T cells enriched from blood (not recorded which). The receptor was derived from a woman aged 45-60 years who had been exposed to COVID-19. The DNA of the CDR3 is TGTGCCAGCAGCTTGGACAGGATCTACAATGAGCAGTTCTTC. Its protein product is CASSLDRIYNEQFF.